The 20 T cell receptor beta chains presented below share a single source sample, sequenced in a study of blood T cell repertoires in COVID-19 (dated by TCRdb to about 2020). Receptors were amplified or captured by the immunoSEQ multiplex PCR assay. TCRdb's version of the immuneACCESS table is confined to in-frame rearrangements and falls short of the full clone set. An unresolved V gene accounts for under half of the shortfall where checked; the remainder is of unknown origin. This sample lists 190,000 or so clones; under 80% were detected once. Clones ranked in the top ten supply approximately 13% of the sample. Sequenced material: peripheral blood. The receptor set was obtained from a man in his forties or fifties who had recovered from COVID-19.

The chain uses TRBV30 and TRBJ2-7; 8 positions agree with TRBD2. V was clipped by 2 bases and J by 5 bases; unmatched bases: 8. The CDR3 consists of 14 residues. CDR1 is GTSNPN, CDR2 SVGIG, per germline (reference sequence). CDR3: CAWSPRSGTHEQYF. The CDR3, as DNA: TGTGCCTGGAGTCCTCGTAGCGGGACGCACGAGCAGTACTTC.

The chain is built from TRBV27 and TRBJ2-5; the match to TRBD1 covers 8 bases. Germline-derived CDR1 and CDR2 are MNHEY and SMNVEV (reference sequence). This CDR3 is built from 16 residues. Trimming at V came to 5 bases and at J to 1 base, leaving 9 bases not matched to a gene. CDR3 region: CASSGTGGGFQETQYF. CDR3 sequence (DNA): TGTGCCAGCAGTGGCACAGGGGGAGGTTTCCAAGAGACCCAGTACTTC.

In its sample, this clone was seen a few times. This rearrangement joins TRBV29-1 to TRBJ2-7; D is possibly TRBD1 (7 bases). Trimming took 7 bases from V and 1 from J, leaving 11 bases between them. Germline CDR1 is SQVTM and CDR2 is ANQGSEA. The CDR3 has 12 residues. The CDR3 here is CSAGGQSYEQYF. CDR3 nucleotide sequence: TGCAGCGCCGGGGGACAGTCCTACGAGCAGTACTTC.

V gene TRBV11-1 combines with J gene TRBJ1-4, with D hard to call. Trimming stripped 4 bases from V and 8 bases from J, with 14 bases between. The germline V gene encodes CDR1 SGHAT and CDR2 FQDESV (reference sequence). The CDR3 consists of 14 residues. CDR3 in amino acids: CASSSLTGGEKLFF. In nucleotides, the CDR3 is TGTGCCAGCAGCTCCCTCACCGGCGGCGAAAAACTGTTTTTT.

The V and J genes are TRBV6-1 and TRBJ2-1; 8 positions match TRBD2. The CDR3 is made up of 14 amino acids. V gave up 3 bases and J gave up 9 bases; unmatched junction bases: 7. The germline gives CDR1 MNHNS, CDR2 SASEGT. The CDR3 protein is CASSDVLAVGEQFF. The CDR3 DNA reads TGTGCCAGCAGTGATGTACTAGCGGTCGGTGAGCAGTTCTTC.

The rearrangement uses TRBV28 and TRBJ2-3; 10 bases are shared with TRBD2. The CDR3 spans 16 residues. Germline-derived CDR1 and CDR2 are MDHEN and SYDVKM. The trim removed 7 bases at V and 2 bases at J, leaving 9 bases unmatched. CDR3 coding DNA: TGTGCCAGCACCTCCGGACTAGCGGTCGACACAGATACGCAGTATTTT. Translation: CASTSGLAVDTDTQYF.

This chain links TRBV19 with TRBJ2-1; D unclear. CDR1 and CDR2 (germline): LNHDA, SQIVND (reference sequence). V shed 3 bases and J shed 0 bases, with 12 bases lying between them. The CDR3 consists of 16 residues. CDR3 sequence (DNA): TGTGCCAGTAGTATCCCAGCAGGTGACTCCTACAATGAGCAGTTCTTC. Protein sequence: CASSIPAGDSYNEQFF.

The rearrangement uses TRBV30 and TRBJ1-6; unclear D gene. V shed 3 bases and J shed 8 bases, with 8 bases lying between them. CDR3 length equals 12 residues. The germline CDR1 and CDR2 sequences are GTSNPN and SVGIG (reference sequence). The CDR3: CAWSSGDSPLHF. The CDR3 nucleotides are TGTGCCTGGAGCTCGGGTGATTCACCCCTCCACTTT.

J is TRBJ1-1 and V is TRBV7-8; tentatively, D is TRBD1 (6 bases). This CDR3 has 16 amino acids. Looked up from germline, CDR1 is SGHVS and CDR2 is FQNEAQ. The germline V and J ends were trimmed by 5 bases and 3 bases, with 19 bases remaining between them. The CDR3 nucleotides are TGTGCCAGCAGCGATATAGACAGGAGACGGGACACTGAAGCTTTCTTT. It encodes CASSDIDRRRDTEAFF.

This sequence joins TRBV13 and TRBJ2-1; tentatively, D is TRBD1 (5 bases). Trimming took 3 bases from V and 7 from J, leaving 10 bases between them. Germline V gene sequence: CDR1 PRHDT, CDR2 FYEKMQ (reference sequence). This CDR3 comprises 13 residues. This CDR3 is CASSFGRDNEQFF. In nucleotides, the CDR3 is TGTGCCAGCAGCTTCGGCAGGGATAATGAGCAGTTCTTC.

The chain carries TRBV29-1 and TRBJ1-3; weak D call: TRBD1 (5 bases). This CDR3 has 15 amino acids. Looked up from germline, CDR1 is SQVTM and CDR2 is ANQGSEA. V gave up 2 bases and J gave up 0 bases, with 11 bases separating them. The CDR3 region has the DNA TGCAGCGTTGAAAACCAGGGTTTCTCTGGAAACACCATATATTTT. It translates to CSVENQGFSGNTIYF.

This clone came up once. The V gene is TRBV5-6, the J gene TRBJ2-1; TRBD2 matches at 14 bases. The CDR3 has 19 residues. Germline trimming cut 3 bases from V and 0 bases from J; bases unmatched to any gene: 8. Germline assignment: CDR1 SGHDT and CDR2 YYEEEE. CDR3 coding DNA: TGTGCCAGCAGCTGGGGACTAGCGGGAGCCTACAGCTCCTACAATGAGCAGTTCTTC. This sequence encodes CASSWGLAGAYSSYNEQFF. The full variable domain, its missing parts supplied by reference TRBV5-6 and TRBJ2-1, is DAGVTQSPTHLIKTRGQQVTLRCSPKSGHDTVSWYQQALGQGPQFIFQYYEEEERQRGNFPDRFSGHQFPNYSSELNVNALLLGDSALYLCASSWGLAGAYSSYNEQFFGPGTRLTVL.

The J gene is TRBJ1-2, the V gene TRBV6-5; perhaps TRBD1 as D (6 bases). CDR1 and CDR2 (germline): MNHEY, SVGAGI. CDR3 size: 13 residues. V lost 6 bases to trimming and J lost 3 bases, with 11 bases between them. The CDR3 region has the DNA TGTGCCAGCAGCCAGGGGACGTACTATGGCTACACCTTC. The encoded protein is CASSQGTYYGYTF.

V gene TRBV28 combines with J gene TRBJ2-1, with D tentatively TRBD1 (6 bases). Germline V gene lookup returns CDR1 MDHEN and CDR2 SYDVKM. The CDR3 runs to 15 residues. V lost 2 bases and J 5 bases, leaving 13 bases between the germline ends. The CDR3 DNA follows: TGTGCCAGCAGTTTAAGTGGGACATATAACAATGAGCAGTTCTTC. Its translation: CASSLSGTYNNEQFF.

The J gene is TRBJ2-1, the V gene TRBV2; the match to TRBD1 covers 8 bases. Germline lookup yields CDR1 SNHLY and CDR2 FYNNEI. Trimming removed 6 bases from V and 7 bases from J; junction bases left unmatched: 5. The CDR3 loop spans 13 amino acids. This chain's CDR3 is CASSGDRINEQFF. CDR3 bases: TGTGCCAGCAGCGGGGACAGGATAAATGAGCAGTTCTTC. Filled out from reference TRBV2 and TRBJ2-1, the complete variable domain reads EPEVTQTPSHQVTQMGQEVILRCVPISNHLYFYWYRQILGQKVEFLVSFYNNEISEKSEIFDDQFSVERPDGSNFTLKIRSTKLEDSAMYFCASSGDRINEQFFGPGTRLTVL.

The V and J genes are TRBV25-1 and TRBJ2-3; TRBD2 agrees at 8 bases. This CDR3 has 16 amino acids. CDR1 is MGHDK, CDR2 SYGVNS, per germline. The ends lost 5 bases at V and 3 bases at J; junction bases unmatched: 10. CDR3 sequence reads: CASSSRSGSGTDTQYF. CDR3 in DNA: TGTGCCAGCAGTTCCCGAAGCGGGAGCGGGACAGATACGCAGTATTTT. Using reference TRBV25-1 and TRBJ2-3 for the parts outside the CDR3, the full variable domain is EADIYQTPRYLVIGTGKKITLECSQTMGHDKMYWYQQDPGMELHLIHYSYGVNSTEKGDLSSESTVSRIRTEHFPLTLESARPSHTSQYLCASSSRSGSGTDTQYFGPGTRLTVL.

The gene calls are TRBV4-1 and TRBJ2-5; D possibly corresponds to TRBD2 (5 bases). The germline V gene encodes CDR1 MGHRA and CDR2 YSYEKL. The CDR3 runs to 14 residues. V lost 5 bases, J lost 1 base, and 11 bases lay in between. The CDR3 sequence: CASSSWTSQETQYF. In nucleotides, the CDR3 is TGCGCCAGCAGCTCCTGGACTTCCCAAGAGACCCAGTACTTC.

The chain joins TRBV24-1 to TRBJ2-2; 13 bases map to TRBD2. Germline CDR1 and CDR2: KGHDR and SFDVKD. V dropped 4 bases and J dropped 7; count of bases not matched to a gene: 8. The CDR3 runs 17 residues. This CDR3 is CATSDHTSGRALGELFF. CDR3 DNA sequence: TGTGCCACCAGTGACCATACTAGCGGGAGGGCCCTCGGGGAGCTGTTTTTT.

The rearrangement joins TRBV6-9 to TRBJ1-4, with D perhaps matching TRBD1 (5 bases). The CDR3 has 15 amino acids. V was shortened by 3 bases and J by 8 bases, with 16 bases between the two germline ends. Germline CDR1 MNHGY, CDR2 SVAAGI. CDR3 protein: CASSYPGGSYEKLFF. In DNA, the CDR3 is TGTGCCAGCAGTTACCCCGGGGGGTCCTACGAAAAACTGTTTTTT.

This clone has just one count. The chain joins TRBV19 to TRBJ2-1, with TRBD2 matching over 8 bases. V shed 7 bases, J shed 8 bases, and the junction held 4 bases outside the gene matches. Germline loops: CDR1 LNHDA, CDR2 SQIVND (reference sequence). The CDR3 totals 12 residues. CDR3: CASTHGRDEQFF. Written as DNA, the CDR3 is TGTGCCAGTACCCACGGGAGGGATGAGCAGTTCTTC.